Shown below are 19 T cell receptor beta chains from a single sample sequenced in a study of identical twins. From the 5' RACE reads, TCRdb called clonotypes with MiXCR, one entry per CDR3 protein. The sample contains roughly 540,000 distinct CDR3 sequences, less than 25% of which appear only once. This sample also belongs to another study, concerning T cells expressing NK-cell markers.

The material sequenced was CD4+ T cells sorted from blood. The receptors were sampled from a woman between 18 and 29 years old in good health.

This sequence joins TRBV20-1 and TRBJ1-4; the match to TRBD1 covers 9 bases. The germline V gene encodes CDR1 DFQATT and CDR2 SNEGSKA (reference sequence). The CDR3 has 15 amino acids. The junction had 10 bases not matched to a gene; V was cut back by 4 bases and J by 7 bases. The CDR3 here is CSAIWTGDSSEKLFF. CDR3 nucleotide sequence: TGCAGTGCTATATGGACAGGGGATAGTAGTGAAAAACTGTTTTTT.

The chain uses TRBV7-2 and TRBJ2-7, with 8 bases identical to TRBD1. J was trimmed by 0 bases and V by 5 bases; bases with no gene match: 6. CDR3 length: 15 amino acids. In germline, CDR1 is SGHTA, CDR2 FQGNSA. In DNA form, the CDR3 reads TGTGCCAGCAGCCCCCAGGGACAGGTCTCCTACGAGCAGTACTTC. It yields the protein CASSPQGQVSYEQYF.

V and J are TRBV12-3 or TRBV12-4 and TRBJ2-5; 10 nucleotides agree with TRBD1. This CDR3 is built from 16 residues. Losses at the gene ends were 2 bases for V and 5 bases for J; bases not matched to a gene: 8. The CDR3 loop is CASSLPWTGGFETQYF. The CDR3, as DNA: TGTGCCAGCAGTTTACCCTGGACAGGGGGTTTCGAGACCCAGTACTTC.

A word on this clonotype: Germline is not matched at one junction end, which may reflect a read error. The chain couples TRBV6-1 to TRBJ2-2, with D possibly matching TRBD2 (6 bases). CDR3 length equals 15 residues. Germline V gene sequence: CDR1 MNHNS, CDR2 SASEGT. This chain's CDR3 is CASSQAHWRGGELFF. DNA of the CDR3: TGTGCCAGCAGTCAAGCTCACTGGAGGGGCGGGGAGCTGTTTTTT.

This chain connects TRBV20-1 to TRBJ2-7; 10 bases match TRBD2. This CDR3 has 15 residues. Germline V gives CDR1 DFQATT, CDR2 SNEGSKA (reference sequence). V lost 0 bases, J lost 2 bases, and 4 bases stayed unmatched. In DNA, the CDR3 is TGCAGTGCTAGAGATGGGAGCGGGAGGGCCTACGAGCAGTACTTC. This sequence encodes CSARDGSGRAYEQYF.

This chain connects TRBV5-6 to TRBJ2-7; D perhaps matches TRBD1 (6 bases). This CDR3 comprises 14 residues. V was pared by 1 base and J by 5 bases, with 13 bases between. Germline V lookup: CDR1 SGHDT, CDR2 YYEEEE. CDR3 DNA sequence: TGTGCCAGCAGCTTGTTACAGGGTGCGGACGAGCAGTACTTC. Protein product: CASSLLQGADEQYF.

J is TRBJ2-2 and V is TRBV20-1; D is tentatively TRBD1 or TRBD2 (5 bases each). CDR1 is DFQATT, CDR2 SNEGSKA, per germline (reference sequence). CDR3 length equals 14 residues. Trimming stripped 5 bases from V and 0 bases from J, with 10 bases between. The CDR3 sequence: CSAGGHSNTGELFF. CDR3 in DNA: TGCAGTGCTGGAGGACATTCGAACACCGGGGAGCTGTTTTTT.

The V and J genes are TRBV4-2 and TRBJ1-1; D call uncertain. The V gene lost 4 bases and the J gene lost 11 bases, with 11 bases spanning the gap. The CDR3 consists of 11 residues. Germline CDR1 and CDR2: LGHNA and YNFKEQ. The CDR3 DNA sequence: TGTGCCAGCAGCCCCTCCGGACTGGCTTTCTTT. Translating it yields CASSPSGLAFF.

This chain joins TRBV12-3 or TRBV12-4 and TRBJ2-7; 14 nucleotides agree with TRBD2. Trimming cost V 3 bases and J 2 bases; bases outside gene matches: 6. CDR3 length equals 17 residues. As DNA, the CDR3 is TGTGCCAGCAGTTTTAGGGGACTAGCGGGAGCGACCTACGAGCAGTACTTC. This sequence encodes CASSFRGLAGATYEQYF.

This clonotype appeared a few times. This chain uses TRBV12-3 or TRBV12-4 with TRBJ2-3; D unresolved. V lost 4 bases, J lost 0 bases, and 11 bases lay in between. CDR3 length: 15 residues. Here the CDR3 DNA reads TGTGCCAGCAGTTCGACCCTCCCTAGCACAGATACGCAGTATTTT. Its protein is CASSSTLPSTDTQYF.

This rearrangement joins TRBV20-1 to TRBJ2-3; D is uncertain. CDR1 is DFQATT, CDR2 SNEGSKA, per germline (reference sequence). This CDR3 is 13 amino acids long. The V and J ends lost 3 bases and 2 bases respectively, with 9 bases between them. The CDR3 region is CSASWPATDTQYF. Here the CDR3 DNA reads TGCAGTGCTAGTTGGCCCGCCACAGATACGCAGTATTTT.

This clonotype was observed many times. CDR3: CASSRDATYEQYF. The CDR3 nucleotides read TGTGCCAGCAGCCGTGACGCCACGTACGAGCAGTACTTC. V and J are TRBV4-2 and TRBJ2-7; D not certain. Trimming pared 4 bases from V and 4 bases from J, leaving 11 bases between. The CDR3 has 13 residues. Per the germline V gene, CDR1 is LGHNA and CDR2 is YNFKEQ.

The rearrangement uses TRBV7-9 and TRBJ2-5; D might be TRBD1 (6 bases). The germline V gene encodes CDR1 SEHNR and CDR2 FQNEAQ (reference sequence). This CDR3 is 15 amino acids long. Trimming stripped 2 bases from V and 5 bases from J, with 15 bases between. The CDR3 here is CASSLNTGQGETQYF. Written as DNA, the CDR3 is TGTGCCAGCAGCTTAAATACGGGGCAGGGGGAGACCCAGTACTTC.

This clonotype was seen many times. The V and J genes are TRBV5-5 and TRBJ2-1; 8 bases are shared with TRBD1. The CDR3 has 15 amino acids. V trimming: 6 bases; J trimming: 8 bases; junction bases outside the gene matches: 13. The germline V gene has CDR1 SGHKS and CDR2 YYEKEE (reference sequence). The CDR3 is CASIRWGQVGYEQFF. The CDR3 region has the DNA TGTGCCAGCATCCGCTGGGGACAGGTTGGCTATGAGCAGTTCTTC.

This rearrangement joins TRBV7-9 to TRBJ2-5; D might be TRBD1 (5 bases). Germline values: CDR1 SEHNR, CDR2 FQNEAQ (reference sequence). This CDR3 region has 15 residues. V was trimmed by 3 bases and J by 5 bases, leaving 16 bases between them. CDR3 sequence: CASSFQGVYLETQYF. DNA of the CDR3: TGTGCCAGCAGCTTCCAAGGGGTCTATTTGGAGACCCAGTACTTC.

V and J are TRBV24-1 and TRBJ2-6; D gene uncertain. The V end was cut by 3 bases, the J end by 3 bases, with 11 bases between. There are 16 residues in the CDR3. CDR1 KGHDR and CDR2 SFDVKD come from the germline V gene. The CDR3 is CATSDTTRVGANVLTF. CDR3 DNA: TGTGCCACCAGTGATACCACAAGAGTTGGGGCCAACGTCCTGACTTTC.

This clonotype has more than one count but fewer than ten. V usage is TRBV12-3 or TRBV12-4 and J usage is TRBJ2-7; D gene uncertain. This CDR3 comprises 14 residues. V was pared by 5 bases and J by 3 bases, with 14 bases between. The CDR3 DNA sequence: TGTGCCAGCAGTCCGGCCCGTTTGCGCTACGAGCAGTACTTC. The encoded protein is CASSPARLRYEQYF.

The CDR3 sequence: CASSTDSNEQYF. The CDR3 DNA reads as TGTGCCAGCAGCACGGACAGTAACGAGCAGTACTTC. The rearrangement links TRBV7-9 to TRBJ2-7; a possible D gene is TRBD1 (6 bases). Looked up from germline, CDR1 is SEHNR and CDR2 is FQNEAQ (reference sequence). The germline V and J ends were trimmed by 5 bases and 5 bases, with 10 bases remaining between them. This CDR3 comprises 12 residues.

V usage is TRBV12-3 or TRBV12-4 and J usage is TRBJ1-4; D perhaps matches TRBD1 (5 bases). The V end was cut by 3 bases, the J end by 8 bases, with 16 bases between. The CDR3 length is 15 residues. CDR3 residues: CASSLTGLRREKLFF. As DNA, the CDR3 is TGTGCCAGCAGTTTGACGGGACTCCGGAGGGAAAAACTGTTTTTT.